The rows below give T cell receptor beta chains drawn from one sample of a study of blood T cell repertoires in COVID-19. The assay was immunoSEQ multiplex PCR, and TCRdb's table has in-frame clones only and misses some. This sample carries 150,000 to 200,000 clones, approximately 91% of them seen once, and the ten largest clones take around 5%. The sequenced material came from peripheral blood. The receptors originated from a man in his late teens or twenties with COVID-19, enrolled during active disease. Both conserved end residues are part of each CDR3. D genes are given only for firm matches. Where a row states a size, it is once, few, many or the class of an expanded clone; other rows omit it.

size | D | J | V | CDR3 | DNA
- | TRBD1 | TRBJ1-2 | TRBV7-8 | CASSTRTGDTYGYTF | TGTGCCAGCAGCACAAGGACAGGCGATACCTATGGCTACACCTTC
- | - | TRBJ1-1 | TRBV12-3/TRBV12-4 | CASSSSAAEAFF | TGTGCCAGCAGTTCTTCCGCGGCTGAAGCTTTCTTT
- | - | TRBJ1-2 | TRBV23-1 | CASSLHGHLANYGYTF | TGCGCCAGCAGTCTCCATGGACATTTAGCTAACTATGGCTACACCTTC
- | TRBD1 | TRBJ1-2 | TRBV11-2 | CASSLSFPRDRTNYGYTF | TGTGCCAGCAGCTTAAGCTTCCCACGGGACAGGACAAACTATGGCTACACCTTC
- | - | TRBJ2-7 | TRBV7-9 | CASSPPVGSGYEQYF | TGTGCCAGCAGTCCCCCGGTCGGGAGCGGCTACGAGCAGTACTTC
- | - | TRBJ2-7 | TRBV3-1/TRBV3-2 | CASSQSPDSTYEQYF | TGTGCCAGCAGCCAGTCCCCAGACAGTACCTACGAGCAGTACTTC
once | - | TRBJ1-1 | TRBV19 | CASSIAAAGVNTEAFF | TGTGCCAGTAGTATCGCCGCGGCGGGGGTGAACACTGAAGCTTTCTTT
- | TRBD1 | TRBJ1-4 | TRBV9 | CASSVGFRTGTNEKLFF | TGTGCCAGCAGCGTAGGCTTTCGGACAGGGACTAATGAAAAACTGTTTTTT
- | - | TRBJ1-5 | TRBV15 | CATSRDQGGQPQHF | TGTGCCACCAGCAGAGATCAAGGGGGTCAGCCCCAGCATTTT
- | - | TRBJ1-1 | TRBV3-1/TRBV3-2 | CASSQAGMNTEAFF | TGTGCCAGCAGCCAAGCAGGGATGAACACTGAAGCTTTCTTT